The entry that follows covers one TCR beta chain sequence. This sample is part of a study of blood T cell repertoires in COVID-19. About the study: Samples taken during acute and convalescent COVID-19 were collected in the United States, Italy and Spain. T cells, B-cell-depleted T cells, or PBMCs provided the cDNA or gDNA that served as material.

In the original analysis: The assay estimated nucleated cells by amplifying reference gene primers. Here immunoSEQ multiplex PCR was the method, and the copy in TCRdb shows in-frame clones only, minus some. Clone size and the V and J calls come from that table; the DNA yielded D and trimming. The sample holds roughly 72,000 clones, over 70% seen once. This CDR3 is built from 13 residues. Germline V lookup: CDR1 SGHTA, CDR2 FQGNSA. With 1 base removed from V and 4 bases from J, the gap between germline ends came to 7 bases. Sequenced sample: peripheral blood. The chain uses TRBV7-2 and TRBJ1-1, with D hard to call. This clonotype was sampled from a man aged 70 or older who had recovered from COVID-19. CDR3 region: CASSLGTPTEAFF. Written as DNA, the CDR3 is TGTGCCAGCAGCTTAGGAACTCCCACTGAAGCTTTCTTT.